These 18 T cell receptor beta chains originate from one sample sequenced in a study of blood T cell repertoires in COVID-19. Libraries were prepared by immunoSEQ multiplex PCR; TCRdb keeps only in-frame clonotypes and omits some of them. The sample includes 250,000 or so clones, 84% of them seen just once. Material for sequencing was peripheral blood. These receptors originate from a woman between 40 and 50 years old who had recovered from COVID-19.

The chain links TRBV7-2 to TRBJ1-5; 7 nucleotides match TRBD1. This CDR3 spans 16 amino acids. Germline assignment: CDR1 SGHTA and CDR2 FQGNSA. Trimming removed 2 bases from V and 0 bases from J; junction bases left unmatched: 4. CDR3 coding DNA: TGTGCCAGCAGCTTAATGGGACAGAATAGCAATCAGCCCCAGCATTTT. Amino acid sequence: CASSLMGQNSNQPQHF.

Concerning this clone: In the same sample, other DNA sequences code for this CDR3. J is TRBJ1-1 and V is TRBV5-1; weak D call: TRBD1 (5 bases). The CDR3 covers 14 residues. Trimming took 0 bases from V and 2 from J, leaving 8 bases between them. Looked up from germline, CDR1 is SGHRS and CDR2 is YFSETQ. The CDR3, as DNA: TGCGCCAGCAGCTTGGACAGGCCCAACACTGAAGCTTTCTTT. Translating it yields CASSLDRPNTEAFF.

The chain combines TRBV7-9 with TRBJ1-2; D possibly corresponds to TRBD1 (6 bases). The V gene lost 1 base and the J gene lost 3 bases, with 12 bases spanning the gap. The CDR3 covers 15 residues. Per the germline V gene, CDR1 is SEHNR and CDR2 is FQNEAQ (reference sequence). As DNA, the CDR3 is TGTGCCAGCAGCTTAGTTCAGGGGATCGACTATGGCTACACCTTC. Translated: CASSLVQGIDYGYTF.

CDR3 in DNA: TGTGCCAGCAGTTTGTACAGGGAAGAGACCCAGTACTTC. This sequence encodes CASSLYREETQYF. This rearrangement joins TRBV12-3 or TRBV12-4 to TRBJ2-5; maybe TRBD1 (6 bases). With 3 bases removed from V and 3 bases from J, the gap between germline ends came to 8 bases. CDR3 length equals 13 residues.

This chain uses TRBV27 with TRBJ2-2; maybe TRBD2 (6 bases). The V end lost 4 bases, the J end lost 4 bases, and 13 bases lay between the germline ends. This CDR3 is 15 amino acids long. Germline CDR1 reads MNHEY; CDR2 reads SMNVEV (reference sequence). The CDR3 is CASSSQGLLTGELFF. The DNA of the CDR3 is TGTGCCAGCAGTTCCCAGGGACTCCTCACCGGGGAGCTGTTTTTT.

This chain joins TRBV5-1 and TRBJ2-5, with 9 bases identical to TRBD1. Germline CDR1 and CDR2: SGHRS and YFSETQ. Losses at the gene ends were 3 bases for V and 2 bases for J; bases not matched to a gene: 5. The CDR3 totals 15 residues. DNA for the CDR3: TGCGCCAGCAGCTGGGGACAGGGTAATCAAGAGACCCAGTACTTC. It yields the protein CASSWGQGNQETQYF. Together with reference TRBV5-1 and TRBJ2-5, the CDR3 gives the full variable domain: KAGVTQTPRYLIKTRGQQVTLSCSPISGHRSVSWYQQTPGQGLQFLFEYFSETQRNKGNFPGRFSGRQFSNSRSEMNVSTLELGDSALYLCASSWGQGNQETQYFGPGTRLLVL.

The CDR3, as DNA: TGCGCCAGCAGCTCACCCCCGGGACAGAATAATGAAAAACTGTTTTTT. This sequence encodes CASSSPPGQNNEKLFF. The V and J genes are TRBV5-1 and TRBJ1-4, with 7 nucleotides matching TRBD1. CDR3 length: 16 amino acids. V dropped 3 bases and J dropped 4; count of bases not matched to a gene: 9. The germline V gene encodes CDR1 SGHRS and CDR2 YFSETQ. Full variable domain (remainder filled in from reference TRBV5-1 and TRBJ1-4): KAGVTQTPRYLIKTRGQQVTLSCSPISGHRSVSWYQQTPGQGLQFLFEYFSETQRNKGNFPGRFSGRQFSNSRSEMNVSTLELGDSALYLCASSSPPGQNNEKLFFGSGTQLSVL.

The chain joins TRBV30 to TRBJ1-1; tentatively, D is TRBD1 (5 bases). The CDR3 loop spans 15 amino acids. Deletions cut 0 bases from V and 8 bases from J, with 19 bases between. CDR1 and CDR2 from the germline V gene are GTSNPN and SVGIG (reference sequence). The CDR3 spells CAWSVRGSGGREAFF. CDR3 coding DNA: TGTGCCTGGAGTGTACGGGGAAGCGGGGGAAGAGAAGCTTTCTTT.

The gene calls are TRBV19 and TRBJ2-2; D gene uncertain. Trimming stripped 3 bases from V and 0 bases from J, with 8 bases between. CDR1 and CDR2 from the germline V gene are LNHDA and SQIVND (reference sequence). This CDR3 contains 15 residues. The CDR3 region is CASSISHSNTGELFF. DNA for the CDR3: TGTGCCAGTAGTATCTCGCACTCGAACACCGGGGAGCTGTTTTTT.

In this sample, this clone turned up a few times. The chain recombines TRBV4-1 with TRBJ1-6; possibly TRBD1 for D (6 bases). Trimming cost V 3 bases and J 7 bases, with 13 bases left between them. This CDR3 has 15 residues. CDR1 MGHRA and CDR2 YSYEKL come from the germline V gene. CDR3 in amino acids: CASSHVHRANSPLHF. In DNA, the CDR3 is TGCGCCAGCAGCCATGTCCACAGGGCAAATTCACCCCTCCACTTT.

This clone was seen only once. V is TRBV19 and J is TRBJ2-5, with D possibly matching TRBD2 (5 bases). V was clipped by 5 bases and J by 2 bases, with 12 bases between them. Germline V gene sequence: CDR1 LNHDA, CDR2 SQIVND (reference sequence). The CDR3 loop spans 14 amino acids. DNA of the CDR3: TGTGCCAGTAGTGAGTGGACGGGGCAAGAGACCCAGTACTTC. Translated, it gives CASSEWTGQETQYF.

This clone was recorded only once. The V and J genes are TRBV6-6 and TRBJ2-2, with D tentatively TRBD2 (5 bases). The V end lost 1 base, the J end lost 7 bases, and 10 bases lay between the germline ends. Germline V CDR1 and CDR2: MNHNY, SVGAGI (reference sequence). The CDR3 extends over 14 amino acids. The DNA for the CDR3 is TGTGCCAGCAGTTACTGGAGCGGAGACGGGGAGCTGTTTTTT. This encodes CASSYWSGDGELFF.

This clone was seen once. The CDR3 loop is CASSIGTTRVYEQYF. The CDR3 DNA sequence: TGCGCCAGCAGCATAGGGACAACCCGGGTCTACGAGCAGTACTTC. The V and J genes are TRBV5-1 and TRBJ2-7, with a tentative D call TRBD1 (6 bases). The V gene's germline CDR1 is SGHRS and CDR2 YFSETQ. The CDR3 contains 15 residues. Trimming left V 4 bases short and J 3 bases short, with 17 bases between.

This clone occurred once. The gene calls are TRBV5-1 and TRBJ1-4, with TRBD1 matching 10 bases. The CDR3 runs 15 residues. Germline-derived CDR1 and CDR2 are SGHRS and YFSETQ. V lost 4 bases, J lost 7 bases, and 7 bases stayed unmatched. The CDR3 loop reads CASSARQGAREKLFF. CDR3 DNA: TGCGCCAGCAGCGCTCGACAGGGGGCTCGTGAAAAACTGTTTTTT. Complete variable domain (other parts from reference TRBV5-1 and TRBJ1-4): KAGVTQTPRYLIKTRGQQVTLSCSPISGHRSVSWYQQTPGQGLQFLFEYFSETQRNKGNFPGRFSGRQFSNSRSEMNVSTLELGDSALYLCASSARQGAREKLFFGSGTQLSVL.

V and J are TRBV2 and TRBJ1-6; D may be TRBD1 (6 bases). Germline V gene sequence: CDR1 SNHLY, CDR2 FYNNEI. V was shortened by 4 bases and J by 9 bases, with 13 bases between the two germline ends. The CDR3 sequence is 14 residues long. In DNA form, the CDR3 reads TGTGCCAGCAGTGTACAGGGACGAGGTTCACCCCTCCACTTT. Its protein product is CASSVQGRGSPLHF.

The rearrangement joins TRBV4-1 to TRBJ1-6; TRBD1 aligns across 8 bases. Trimming at V came to 1 base and at J to 7 bases, leaving 6 bases not matched to a gene. Germline CDR1 reads MGHRA; CDR2 reads YSYEKL. There are 16 residues in the CDR3. CDR3 in DNA: TGCGCCAGCAGCCAAGTTGGACAGGGTCGGAATTCACCCCTCCACTTT. Protein product: CASSQVGQGRNSPLHF.

This chain links TRBV28 with TRBJ2-1, with D tentatively TRBD1 (6 bases). The CDR3 length is 15 residues. V was shortened by 5 bases and J by 7 bases, with 18 bases between the two germline ends. Germline CDR1 reads MDHEN; CDR2 reads SYDVKM. As DNA, the CDR3 is TGTGCCAGCAGTGGGGGCCAGGGAGTAATGAATGAGCAGTTCTTC. This translates into CASSGGQGVMNEQFF.

V gene TRBV2 combines with J gene TRBJ1-3; the D gene is possibly TRBD1 (6 bases). This CDR3 has 14 residues. CDR1 is SNHLY, CDR2 FYNNEI, per germline. V was shortened by 4 bases and J by 3 bases, with 10 bases between the two germline ends. The chain's CDR3 is CASSVGTFGNTIYF. CDR3 DNA sequence: TGTGCCAGCAGTGTCGGGACATTTGGAAACACCATATATTTT. The entire variable domain, with the rest obtained from reference TRBV2 and TRBJ1-3, is as follows: EPEVTQTPSHQVTQMGQEVILRCVPISNHLYFYWYRQILGQKVEFLVSFYNNEISEKSEIFDDQFSVERPDGSNFTLKIRSTKLEDSAMYFCASSVGTFGNTIYFGEGSWLTVV.